This T cell receptor (beta chain) was identified during a study of blood T cell repertoires in COVID-19. CDR1 and CDR2 from the germline V gene are MGHDK and SYGVNS. CDR3 length: 14 residues. V was trimmed by 3 bases and J by 6 bases, leaving 14 bases between them. Method: immunoSEQ multiplex PCR; TCRdb's copy keeps in-frame clones and lacks some. The data hold some 250,000 clones, with 75% to 90% observed a single time. Sequences were obtained from peripheral blood. This clonotype was sampled from a young man with active or convalescent COVID-19. This chain joins TRBV25-1 and TRBJ1-2, with D unclear. CDR3 nucleotides: TGTGCCAGCAGTGAGTTCCAGGATTTCAATGGCTACACCTTC. Translation: CASSEFQDFNGYTF.